This T cell receptor (beta chain) was documented in a study of blood T cell repertoires in COVID-19. Study details: Sites across the United States, Italy and Spain contributed samples from acute and convalescent COVID-19.

Measured with immunoSEQ multiplex PCR; TCRdb has only the in-frame clones, and not every one. This repertoire shows about 60,000 clones, around 79% found once; its top ten account for 9.7%. Losses at the gene ends were 1 base for V and 7 bases for J; bases not matched to a gene: 2. The length of the CDR3 is 13 residues. Germline CDR1 and CDR2: SGHTA and FQGNSA. Sequenced material: peripheral blood. This sequence was found in a human donor in a cohort sampled during active COVID-19. This rearrangement joins TRBV7-2 to TRBJ2-7; 9 bases match TRBD2. The DNA for the CDR3 is TGTGCCAGCAGCTTAGGACTAGCGGAGGAGCAGTACTTC. This encodes CASSLGLAEEQYF.